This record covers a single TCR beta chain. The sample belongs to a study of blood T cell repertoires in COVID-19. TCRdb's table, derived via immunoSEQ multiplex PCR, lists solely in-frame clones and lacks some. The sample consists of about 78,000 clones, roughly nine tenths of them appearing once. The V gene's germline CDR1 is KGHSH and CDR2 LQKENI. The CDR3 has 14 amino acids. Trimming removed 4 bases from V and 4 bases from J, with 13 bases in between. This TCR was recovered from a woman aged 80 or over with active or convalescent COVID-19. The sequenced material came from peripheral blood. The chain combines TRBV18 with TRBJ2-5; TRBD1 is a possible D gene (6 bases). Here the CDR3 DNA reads TGTGCCAGCTCACTCATACAGGGTCGAGAGACCCAGTACTTC. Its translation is CASSLIQGRETQYF.